These T cell receptor beta chains were read from a single sample in a study of T-cell reconstitution after alpha-beta-depleted transplantation in children. TCRdb passed the PCR reads through MiXCR, listing each CDR3 protein once. The sample carries about 690,000 distinct CDR3 sequences, approximately 17% recorded once. Specimen: PBMCs from the stem cell graft donor, collected from the stem cell graft. Every receptor here comes from a human donor who donated a stem cell graft to a child with acute myeloid leukemia. CDR3s include the opening cysteine and the closing phenylalanine or tryptophan. The order of the fields is V gene, clone size, J gene, D gene, CDR3 protein, CDR3 DNA. A D gene is named only where the DNA matches it firmly. Only some rows state a clone size, as once, few, many or a class for expanded clones.

>TRBV4-3|-|TRBJ2-3|-
CASSRTSHVSTDTQYF
TGCGCCAGCAGCCGGACGTCACATGTTAGCACAGATACGCAGTATTTT
>TRBV20-1|many|TRBJ2-3|TRBD2
CSARDPGLAGDTQYF
TGCAGTGCTAGAGATCCGGGACTAGCGGGTGATACGCAGTATTTT
>TRBV4-3|many|TRBJ1-2|TRBD1
CASSQGMGQGYGYTF
TGCGCCAGCAGCCAAGGGATGGGACAGGGGTATGGCTACACCTTC
>TRBV20-1|many|TRBJ1-1|-
CSAFRGTEAFF
TGCAGTGCTTTCAGGGGCACTGAAGCTTTCTTT
>TRBV4-3|few|TRBJ2-5|-
CASSQGLEGETQYF
TGCGCCAGCAGCCAGGGCCTCGAGGGGGAGACCCAGTACTTC
>TRBV27|-|TRBJ1-5|-
CASSPLRQGSQPQHF
TGTGCCAGCAGTCCCCTTCGGCAGGGGAGTCAGCCCCAGCATTTT
>TRBV20-1|-|TRBJ1-1|-
CSARDQRRQRMNTEAFF
TGCAGTGCTAGAGATCAGAGGAGACAGAGAATGAACACTGAAGCTTTCTTT
>TRBV6-1|many|TRBJ1-1|-
CASSPGGYNTEAFF
TGTGCCAGCAGCCCTGGGGGCTACAACACTGAAGCTTTCTTT
>TRBV20-1|many|TRBJ2-7|TRBD2
CSARGETAGRNEQYF
TGCAGTGCCCGCGGTGAGACAGCGGGAAGGAACGAGCAGTACTTC
>TRBV4-3|once|TRBJ2-2|-
CASSQERANLGTGELFF
TGCGCCAGCAGCCAAGAACGGGCAAACTTGGGGACCGGGGAGCTGTTTTTT
>TRBV27|few|TRBJ2-1|-
CASSSATGDEQFF
TGTGCCAGCAGTTCGGCGACGGGCGATGAGCAGTTCTTC
>TRBV10-3|many|TRBJ2-1|TRBD2
CAISEFPRGGGPNNEQFF
TGTGCCATCAGTGAGTTCCCGAGGGGCGGGGGGCCGAACAATGAGCAGTTCTTC
>TRBV30|-|TRBJ2-5|TRBD2
CAWSLSWTSGGKETQYF
TGTGCCTGGAGTCTAAGCTGGACTAGCGGGGGGAAAGAGACCCAGTACTTC
>TRBV2|-|TRBJ1-5|-
CASTSGVQPQHF
TGTGCCAGCACGTCGGGGGTTCAGCCCCAGCATTTT
>TRBV29-1|many|TRBJ1-2|TRBD1
CSVETGDSSYGYTF
TGCAGCGTTGAAACAGGGGACAGCTCCTATGGCTACACCTTC
>TRBV7-2|-|TRBJ2-3|-
CASSLVIGGSGTDTQYF
TGTGCCAGCAGCTTAGTCATTGGGGGTAGCGGCACAGATACGCAGTATTTT
>TRBV12-3/TRBV12-4|few|TRBJ1-2|-
CASSPGGKGHGYTF
TGTGCCAGCAGTCCCGGGGGGAAGGGACACGGCTACACCTTC
>TRBV2|-|TRBJ1-2|-
CASSGAVGYGYTF
TGTGCCAGCAGTGGAGCTGTAGGGTATGGCTACACCTTC
>TRBV7-2|few|TRBJ2-1|-
CASSLSLGHDEQFF
TGTGCCAGCAGCTTATCGTTGGGGCATGATGAGCAGTTCTTC
>TRBV6-2/TRBV6-3|-|TRBJ1-6|TRBD1
CASSYTDRGDNSPLHF
TGTGCCAGCAGTTACACCGACAGGGGTGATAATTCACCCCTCCACTTT
>TRBV20-1|many|TRBJ2-3|TRBD2
CSATRTSGGILSSDTQYF
TGCAGTGCTACAAGGACTAGCGGGGGTATTTTAAGCTCAGATACGCAGTATTTT
>TRBV6-2/TRBV6-3|many|TRBJ1-2|TRBD1
CASSYSVGTGAGGYTF
TGTGCCAGCAGTTACTCCGTTGGGACAGGGGCTGGTGGCTACACCTTC
>TRBV18|-|TRBJ1-4|-
CASSPSDTNEKLFF
TGTGCCAGCTCACCATCCGACACTAATGAAAAACTGTTTTTT
>TRBV12-3/TRBV12-4|-|TRBJ1-1|-
CASSYRVETEAFF
TGTGCCAGCAGTTACAGGGTGGAGACTGAAGCTTTCTTT
>TRBV12-3/TRBV12-4|few|TRBJ1-5|TRBD1
CASSYTGEQPQHF
TGTGCCAGCAGCTACACAGGGGAGCAGCCCCAGCATTTT
>TRBV20-1|many|TRBJ2-7|-
CSARAIPNEQYF
TGCAGTGCTAGAGCAATCCCCAACGAGCAGTACTTC
>TRBV7-2|-|TRBJ1-5|-
CASSLGGRAGGQPQHF
TGTGCCAGCAGCTTAGGGGGCAGGGCTGGAGGTCAGCCCCAGCATTTT
>TRBV20-1|many|TRBJ1-1|-
CSAQKYTEAFF
TGCAGTGCCCAAAAGTACACTGAAGCTTTCTTT
>TRBV7-2|few|TRBJ2-7|-
CASSLVLTTRARDYEQYF
TGTGCCAGCAGCTTAGTCCTCACCACCAGGGCGAGAGACTACGAGCAGTACTTC
>TRBV6-2/TRBV6-3|-|TRBJ2-1|-
CASSLAPPSYNEQFF
TGTGCCAGCAGCCTCGCTCCCCCCTCCTACAATGAGCAGTTCTTC
>TRBV7-8|few|TRBJ2-2|TRBD1
CASAVDRERNTGELFF
TGTGCCAGCGCAGTAGACAGGGAAAGGAACACCGGGGAGCTGTTTTTT
>TRBV20-1|few|TRBJ1-1|TRBD1
CSVKTGPGTEAFF
TGCAGTGTCAAGACAGGGCCCGGCACTGAAGCTTTCTTT
>TRBV7-2|many|TRBJ2-1|-
CASSSGVGSSSYNEQFF
TGTGCCAGCAGCTCCGGAGTTGGGAGCAGCTCCTACAATGAGCAGTTCTTC
>TRBV27|many|TRBJ2-1|-
CASSDWSYNEQFF
TGTGCCAGCAGTGATTGGTCCTACAATGAGCAGTTCTTC
>TRBV20-1|-|TRBJ2-7|TRBD2
CSATVSGVATYEQYF
TGCAGTGCTACCGTTAGCGGGGTAGCTACCTACGAGCAGTACTTC
>TRBV25-1|many|TRBJ1-2|-
CASSRDVGGYTF
TGTGCCAGCAGTAGGGACGTTGGTGGCTACACCTTC
>TRBV6-2/TRBV6-3|-|TRBJ2-1|-
CASQDSGGDEQFF
TGTGCCAGCCAGGACAGCGGAGGCGATGAGCAGTTCTTC
>TRBV30|-|TRBJ2-5|TRBD2
CAWSVLAETQYF
TGTGCCTGGAGTGTACTAGCGGAGACCCAGTACTTC
>TRBV12-3/TRBV12-4|-|TRBJ2-1|-
CASIPGRGQDNEQFF
TGTGCCAGCATCCCCGGTAGGGGCCAGGACAATGAGCAGTTCTTC
>TRBV29-1|many|TRBJ1-1|-
CSGAGGGTEAFF
TGCAGCGGCGCCGGGGGGGGCACTGAAGCTTTCTTT
>TRBV27|-|TRBJ1-2|-
CASSLRVSYGYTF
TGTGCCAGCAGTTTAAGAGTTTCCTATGGCTACACCTTC
>TRBV7-2|few|TRBJ2-7|TRBD1
CASSLLRDRGVEQYF
TGTGCCAGCAGCTTACTCCGGGACAGGGGTGTCGAGCAGTACTTC
>TRBV20-1|-|TRBJ1-5|-
CSAPTGVNQPQHF
TGCAGTGCCCCGACAGGCGTAAATCAGCCCCAGCATTTT